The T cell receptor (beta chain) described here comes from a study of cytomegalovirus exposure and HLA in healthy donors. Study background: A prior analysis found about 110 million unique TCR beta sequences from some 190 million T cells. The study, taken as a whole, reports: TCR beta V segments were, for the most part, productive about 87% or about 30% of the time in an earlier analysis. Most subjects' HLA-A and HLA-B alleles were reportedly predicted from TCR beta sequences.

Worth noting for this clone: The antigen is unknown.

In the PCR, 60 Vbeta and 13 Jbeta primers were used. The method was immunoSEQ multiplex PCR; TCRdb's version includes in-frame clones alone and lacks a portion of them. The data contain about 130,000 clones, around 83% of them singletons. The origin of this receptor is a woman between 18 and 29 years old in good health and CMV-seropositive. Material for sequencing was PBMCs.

The CDR3 DNA is TGTGCCAGCGGGACAGGGGTGTCCTACGAGCAGTACTTC. Its translation is CASGTGVSYEQYF. This chain joins TRBV2 and TRBJ2-7; TRBD1 matches at 10 bases. Germline values: CDR1 SNHLY, CDR2 FYNNEI. The CDR3 runs to 13 residues. V shed 8 bases and J 1 base; nucleotides not matched to a gene: 2. Full variable domain (rest looked up from reference TRBV2 and TRBJ2-7): EPEVTQTPSHQVTQMGQEVILRCVPISNHLYFYWYRQILGQKVEFLVSFYNNEISEKSEIFDDQFSVERPDGSNFTLKIRSTKLEDSAMYFCASGTGVSYEQYFGPGTRLTVT.